The rows below give T cell receptor beta chains drawn from one sample of a study of cytomegalovirus exposure and HLA in healthy donors. Here immunoSEQ multiplex PCR was the method, and the copy in TCRdb shows in-frame clones only, minus some. The repertoire holds some 100,000 clones, roughly 75% seen once, with under 5.5% in the top ten. Source material: PBMCs. These receptors were taken from a woman between 18 and 29 years old in good health and CMV-seropositive. Each CDR3 is given with its conserved first and last residue. The D gene is left open where the match is weak. Clone size is given for some rows only: seen once, a few or many times, or a class if the clone is expanded.

abundance: NA; d_gene: NA; v_gene: TRBV7-9; j_gene: TRBJ1-5; CDR3aa: CASSRQGNSNQPQHF; CDR3nt: TGTGCCAGCAGCCGCCAGGGGAATAGCAATCAGCCCCAGCATTTT
abundance: NA; d_gene: TRBD2; v_gene: TRBV2; j_gene: TRBJ2-2; CDR3aa: CASRAALAGRSNTGELFF; CDR3nt: TGTGCCAGCAGGGCGGCACTAGCGGGACGATCGAACACCGGGGAGCTGTTTTTT
abundance: NA; d_gene: TRBD2; v_gene: TRBV4-1; j_gene: TRBJ2-7; CDR3aa: CASSQVGLAGGPKSREQYF; CDR3nt: TGCGCCAGCAGCCAAGTGGGACTAGCGGGAGGGCCGAAATCCAGAGAGCAGTACTTC
abundance: NA; d_gene: NA; v_gene: TRBV5-4; j_gene: TRBJ1-1; CDR3aa: CASSLEQYTEAFF; CDR3nt: TGTGCCAGCAGCTTGGAACAGTACACTGAAGCTTTCTTT
abundance: NA; d_gene: TRBD1; v_gene: TRBV6-4; j_gene: TRBJ2-3; CDR3aa: CASSDSRTGGTDTQYF; CDR3nt: TGTGCCAGCAGTGACTCGAGGACAGGGGGCACAGATACGCAGTATTTT
abundance: NA; d_gene: TRBD1; v_gene: TRBV7-6; j_gene: TRBJ1-5; CDR3aa: CASSLVVGTGVGGQPQHF; CDR3nt: TGTGCCAGCAGCTTAGTTGTAGGGACAGGGGTTGGTGGTCAGCCCCAGCATTTT
abundance: NA; d_gene: TRBD1; v_gene: TRBV9; j_gene: TRBJ1-2; CDR3aa: CASSADRGGNYGYTF; CDR3nt: TGTGCCAGCAGCGCAGACAGGGGAGGTAACTATGGCTACACCTTC
abundance: NA; d_gene: NA; v_gene: TRBV6-5; j_gene: TRBJ1-5; CDR3aa: CASSDAGQPQHF; CDR3nt: TGTGCCAGCAGTGACGCGGGGCAGCCCCAGCATTTT
abundance: NA; d_gene: NA; v_gene: TRBV6-5; j_gene: TRBJ1-2; CDR3aa: CASRPGYGNYGYTF; CDR3nt: TGTGCCAGCAGACCAGGATACGGTAACTATGGCTACACCTTC
abundance: NA; d_gene: TRBD1; v_gene: TRBV6-6; j_gene: TRBJ2-3; CDR3aa: CASSPTGSVSTDTQYF; CDR3nt: TGTGCCAGCAGCCCGACAGGGTCAGTGTCCACAGATACGCAGTATTTT
abundance: NA; d_gene: TRBD2; v_gene: TRBV29-1; j_gene: TRBJ2-5; CDR3aa: CSVDTTSGRWLQETQYF; CDR3nt: TGCAGCGTTGACACAACTAGCGGGAGGTGGCTACAAGAGACCCAGTACTTC
abundance: NA; d_gene: TRBD2; v_gene: TRBV19; j_gene: TRBJ2-3; CDR3aa: CASSFSGITDTQYF; CDR3nt: TGTGCCAGTAGTTTTAGCGGGATCACAGATACGCAGTATTTT
abundance: NA; d_gene: TRBD2; v_gene: TRBV7-2; j_gene: TRBJ2-1; CDR3aa: CASSRTSGRLNEQFF; CDR3nt: TGTGCCAGCAGCCGCACTAGCGGGAGATTGAATGAGCAGTTCTTC
abundance: NA; d_gene: TRBD1; v_gene: TRBV7-2; j_gene: TRBJ2-5; CDR3aa: CASKTGAPETQYF; CDR3nt: TGTGCCAGCAAGACAGGGGCCCCAGAGACCCAGTACTTC
abundance: once; d_gene: TRBD1; v_gene: TRBV7-9; j_gene: TRBJ1-5; CDR3aa: CASSFSIGQGNQPQHF; CDR3nt: TGTGCCAGCAGCTTTAGTATAGGACAGGGTAATCAGCCCCAGCATTTT
abundance: NA; d_gene: NA; v_gene: TRBV30; j_gene: TRBJ2-7; CDR3aa: CAWTRLRSSYEQYF; CDR3nt: TGTGCCTGGACTAGACTGCGGAGTTCCTACGAGCAGTACTTC
abundance: NA; d_gene: NA; v_gene: TRBV18; j_gene: TRBJ2-1; CDR3aa: CASSPRRGDEQFF; CDR3nt: TGTGCCAGCTCTCCGCGGCGCGGCGATGAGCAGTTCTTC
abundance: NA; d_gene: NA; v_gene: TRBV9; j_gene: TRBJ1-3; CDR3aa: CASSPNSYSGNTIYF; CDR3nt: TGTGCCAGCAGTCCAAATTCCTACTCTGGAAACACCATATATTTT
abundance: NA; d_gene: TRBD1; v_gene: TRBV6-6; j_gene: TRBJ1-2; CDR3aa: CAIQGDGYTF; CDR3nt: TGTGCCATCCAGGGGGATGGCTACACCTTC
abundance: NA; d_gene: TRBD2; v_gene: TRBV9; j_gene: TRBJ2-1; CDR3aa: CASSEVAGGKEQFF; CDR3nt: TGTGCCAGCAGCGAAGTAGCGGGAGGGAAGGAGCAGTTCTTC
abundance: NA; d_gene: NA; v_gene: TRBV27; j_gene: TRBJ2-2; CDR3aa: CASSFGLANTGELFF; CDR3nt: TGTGCCAGCAGTTTCGGCCTAGCGAACACCGGGGAGCTGTTTTTT
abundance: NA; d_gene: TRBD2; v_gene: TRBV6-4; j_gene: TRBJ2-1; CDR3aa: CASSDSPSGASAQFF; CDR3nt: TGTGCCAGCAGTGACTCGCCTAGCGGGGCTTCTGCGCAGTTCTTC
abundance: NA; d_gene: NA; v_gene: TRBV5-6; j_gene: TRBJ1-3; CDR3aa: CASSLFSGNTIYF; CDR3nt: TGTGCCAGCAGCTTGTTTAGTGGAAACACCATATATTTT
abundance: NA; d_gene: NA; v_gene: TRBV28; j_gene: TRBJ2-7; CDR3aa: CASSLRGPLYEQYF; CDR3nt: TGTGCCAGCAGCCTCAGGGGACCGCTATACGAGCAGTACTTC